Sequencing of this T cell receptor (beta chain) was carried out in a study of HIV-infected patients and healthy controls (dated by TCRdb to 2014 to 2015). Study-level background: CD4 counts rose modestly but significantly in most of the 16 patients after three months of therapy, yet stayed below normal ranges. No consistent shift in CD8 counts was seen during early therapy, whereas a slight rise was seen in the CD4:CD8 ratio. Viral load became undetectable in about 75% of the 16 patients by the second bleed and in all patients after a further year of therapy. Patients lacked overall T-cell lymphocytopenia, and total CDR3 counts per chain did not differ significantly from controls. The study asked whether deep sequencing of the TCR repertoire from small blood samples of HIV patients could detect immune perturbation and reconstitution. General conclusions and limits of the study: HLA typing of donors was not performed in the study. The observed differences in diversity could not be explained by the slight differences in age and sex profiles between the study cohorts. Differing numbers of distinct sequences in patients and controls hindered comparison, and size-matching assigned excessive weight to rare events in the HIV-infected data. MAIT cell alpha-chain CDR3s were present at high frequency in healthy controls but severely depleted in HIV+ repertoires. Processing included only sixteen HIV-infected individuals, and this was regarded by the authors as a major limit on how widely the findings apply. Alpha-beta chain pairing was not determined in the samples. During therapy, a significant decrease in frequency was seen for HIV-associated CDR3s, whereas no significant change was found for CMV-associated CDR3s, although most of them became more frequent. Mean usage differed significantly between HIV-infected patients and controls for eight alpha and eight beta V genes. In size-matched repertoire data, the apparent post-therapy recovery of the Gini index in HIV-infected patients was not replicated. More CDR3s were shared between individuals among healthy controls than among HIV+ patients, as measured by Jaccard index and by the count of highly shared sequences. Sequencing depth was restricted by the use of whole blood, which also prevented the dynamics of distinct T-cell subpopulations from being separated. HIV-infected repertoires had significantly higher mean Gini indices than controls, possibly reflecting oligoclonality. Compared with untreated HIV+ repertoires, healthy control repertoires had roughly threefold more distinct CDR3s and a higher Shannon diversity. Only about three months of therapy was reflected in the treated samples, a period arguably too short to observe immune reconstitution given low adult thymic output.

In this sample, this clonotype turned up many times. Its antigen has not been determined. No base-level quality is on record; no much larger clone is a single base apart. 500 ng RNA was reverse transcribed with SuperScript III using primers against the alpha and beta constant regions. Separate alpha and beta chain libraries were made by chain-specific third strand synthesis with multiplexing indices. The protocol used a single primer pair to amplify all rearrangements within a chain, which avoided primer bias, and attached molecular barcodes to each cDNA molecule. Purified cDNA was ligated with T4 RNA Ligase 1 onto a 5' RACE adapter bearing a random hexamer and the SP2 sequencing primer site. With slow temperature ramps used to favor optimal annealing, second strand synthesis was primed from the SP2 site with Phusion polymerase. Two random hexamer sequences, both added before amplification and joined together, made up the 12-nucleotide barcode of each molecule. A brief initial PCR introduced P5 and P7 adapter elements together with a second index, and a roughly 23-cycle amplification PCR using P5s and P7 primers was subsequently performed. A total of about 25 PCR cycles were applied to the libraries, which were quantified on a Qubit, sized on a Bioanalyzer, and diluted to about 4 nM. Sequencing of the normalized libraries was performed on an Illumina MiSeq with 2 x 250 paired-end kits. Into approximately 9.3 ul Tris-Cl, the reverse transcription reactions were eluted following cleanup on MinElute columns. The adapter ligations were run for roughly 25 hours at 16 degrees C, and AMPure XP beads at a 1:1 ratio were afterwards used to clean them. As for how the authors treated the data: Demultiplexed FASTQ files were processed with a modified Decombinator by which V, J, insert and barcode information was output. Any sequence that shared a barcode yet differed from the dominant sequence was discarded as an error, and the number of original cDNA molecules was estimated by counting barcodes clustered at Levenshtein distance 3. The R packages ineq, vegan, igraph and RCytoscape were used for downstream analyses, together with IMGT nomenclature and CDR3 definitions. To avoid skew from clonal expansion, each TCR was counted once, and V gene usage was computed over distinct sequences. Similarity networks connected unique CDR3 amino acid sequences within a donor whenever two sequences differed by a single Levenshtein edit. In the repertoires, a search was made for a compiled set of published HIV-specific CDR3s (more than 85 alpha, 650 to 750 beta) and CMV-specific CDR3s (around twelve alpha, 250 or so beta). It was shown by random subsampling to size-matched repertoires that the decreased diversity of patients was not caused by their lower sequence numbers. TCRdb handled the public reads itself, with Q25 trimming in fastp and clone calling in MiXCR, and kept productive beta chains. All rows with the same CDR3 protein become a single entry with the most common DNA and genes. These V and J calls rely on TCRdb rather than the paper's analysis. This sample gives some 10,000 distinct CDR3 sequences in total; over 5% of them show up just once. The top ten hold around 30% of the sample.

Follow-up blood was drawn from HIV-infected patients roughly three months, about 14 weeks, after the initiation of antiretroviral therapy. Whole blood was used without fractionating the cells, so the repertoire represented all peripheral T cells without sorting. For RNA extraction, a 2.5 ml sample of peripheral blood was drawn into Tempus tubes. Treatment interruptions were among the grounds for excluding patients from enrollment, as were febrile or AIDS-related illness, tumors, hepatitis B or C coinfection, immunomodulatory therapy and recent vaccination. Residual genomic DNA was removed with the TURBO-DNase kit and globin mRNA was depleted with GLOBINclear. The V end gives up 11 bases and the J end 5 bases, leaving 10 bases in the junction not matched to a gene. Looking up the germline V gene yields CDR1 MNHEY and CDR2 SVGEGT. From cysteine to phenylalanine, the CDR3 is 13 amino acids long. The DNA shown is the 39-base CDR3, in frame from base 1.

The sequenced sample was blood, obtained during antiretroviral therapy. The chain is encoded by TRBV6-2 or TRBV6-3 joined to TRBJ1-2, and TRBD1 matches 8 of the central bases. The TCR was taken from an adult with HIV infection. The donor label of this sample is uncertain. CDR3 protein: CAGTRTGQYGYTF. At the DNA level, the sequence is TGTGCCGGCACCCGGACAGGGCAATATGGCTACACCTTC.